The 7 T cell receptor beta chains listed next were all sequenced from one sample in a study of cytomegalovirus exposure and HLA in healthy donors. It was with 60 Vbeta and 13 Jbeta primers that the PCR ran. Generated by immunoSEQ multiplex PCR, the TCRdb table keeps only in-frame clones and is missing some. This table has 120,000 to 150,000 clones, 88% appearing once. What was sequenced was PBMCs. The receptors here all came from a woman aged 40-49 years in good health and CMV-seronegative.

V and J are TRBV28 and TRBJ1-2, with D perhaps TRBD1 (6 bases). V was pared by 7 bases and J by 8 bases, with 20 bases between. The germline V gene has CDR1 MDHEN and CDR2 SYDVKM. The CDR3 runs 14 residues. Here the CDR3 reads CASTTSGGAGGYTF. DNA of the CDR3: TGTGCCAGCACCACCTCGGGGGGCGCGGGGGGCTACACCTTC.

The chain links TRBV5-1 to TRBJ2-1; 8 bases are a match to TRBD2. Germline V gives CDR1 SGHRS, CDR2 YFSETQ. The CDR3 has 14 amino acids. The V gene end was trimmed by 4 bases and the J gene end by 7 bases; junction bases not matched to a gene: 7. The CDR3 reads CASSPGTRGNEQFF. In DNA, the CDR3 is TGCGCCAGCAGCCCGGGGACTAGGGGGAATGAGCAGTTCTTC. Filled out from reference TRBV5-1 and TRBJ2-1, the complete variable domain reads KAGVTQTPRYLIKTRGQQVTLSCSPISGHRSVSWYQQTPGQGLQFLFEYFSETQRNKGNFPGRFSGRQFSNSRSEMNVSTLELGDSALYLCASSPGTRGNEQFFGPGTRLTVL.

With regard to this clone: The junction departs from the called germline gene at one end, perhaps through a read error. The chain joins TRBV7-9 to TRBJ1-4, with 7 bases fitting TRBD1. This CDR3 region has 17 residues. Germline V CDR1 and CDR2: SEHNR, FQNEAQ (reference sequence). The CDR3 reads CSSSPHRTGRLAEKLFF. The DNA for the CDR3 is TGTTCCAGCAGCCCCCACCGGACAGGCCGGCTTGCTGAAAAACTGTTTTTT.

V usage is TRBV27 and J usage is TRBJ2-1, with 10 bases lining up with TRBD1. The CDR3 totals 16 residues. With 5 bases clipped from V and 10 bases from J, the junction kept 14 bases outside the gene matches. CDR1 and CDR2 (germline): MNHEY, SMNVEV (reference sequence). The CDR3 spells CASSPPGTGALGEQFF. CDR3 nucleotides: TGTGCCAGCAGTCCCCCCGGGACAGGGGCCTTGGGGGAGCAGTTCTTC.

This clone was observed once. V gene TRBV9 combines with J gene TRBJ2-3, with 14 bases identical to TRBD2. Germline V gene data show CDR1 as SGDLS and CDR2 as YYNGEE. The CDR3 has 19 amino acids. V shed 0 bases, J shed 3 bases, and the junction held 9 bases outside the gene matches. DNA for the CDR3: TGTGCCAGCAGCGTAGATGGGACTAGCGGGAGTGAGGTGACAGATACGCAGTATTTT. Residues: CASSVDGTSGSEVTDTQYF.

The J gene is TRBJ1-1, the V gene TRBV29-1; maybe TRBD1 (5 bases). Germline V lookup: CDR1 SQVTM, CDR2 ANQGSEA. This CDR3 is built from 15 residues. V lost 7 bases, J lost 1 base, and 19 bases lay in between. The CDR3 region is CSASVDPTANTEAFF. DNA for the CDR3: TGCAGCGCTTCAGTCGACCCGACAGCGAACACTGAAGCTTTCTTT.

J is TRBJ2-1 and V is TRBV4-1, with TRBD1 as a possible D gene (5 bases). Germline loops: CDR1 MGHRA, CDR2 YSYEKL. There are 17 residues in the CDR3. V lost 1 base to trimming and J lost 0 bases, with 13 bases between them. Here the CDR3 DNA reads TGCGCCAGCAGCCAAGCGAAGGGGCGAAGCTCCTACAATGAGCAGTTCTTC. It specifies CASSQAKGRSSYNEQFF.